This T cell receptor beta chain was obtained from a study of cytomegalovirus exposure and HLA in healthy donors. Study conclusions and caveats: A classifier reportedly called cytomegalovirus status with high sensitivity and specificity.

Details on this clone: Its target is not known.

The CDR3 contains 13 residues. Per the germline V gene, CDR1 is SNHLY and CDR2 is FYNNEI. V lost 3 bases and J lost 6, with 11 bases in between. Primers included in the PCR were 60 Vbeta and 13 Jbeta primers. Method: immunoSEQ multiplex PCR; TCRdb's copy keeps in-frame clones and lacks some. This repertoire includes roughly 50,000 clones. What was sequenced was PBMCs. This sequence was found in a woman aged 55-70 years in good health and CMV-seropositive. The chain combines TRBV2 with TRBJ1-1; D unclear. The CDR3 reads CASSDRLVAEAFF. The DNA of the CDR3 is TGTGCCAGCAGTGACAGGTTGGTGGCTGAAGCTTTCTTT.